These 19 T cell receptor delta chains were sequenced from one sample in a study of gamma-delta chains in newborns, infants, children. TCRdb re-called the reads via CATT. The sample lists a few thousand delta-chain clones, 40% to 60% occurring once. Sequencing was carried out using blood. The receptors were sampled from a child who received the measles vaccine.

As for this clone: This may be a read error: a much more frequent sequence differs by one nucleotide. V usage is TRDV1 and J usage is TRDJ1; 7 positions match TRDD3. This CDR3 has 23 amino acids. Germline CDR1 TSWWSYY, CDR2 QGS. CDR3 loop: CALGELLWAFYPYWGCHTVKLIF. CDR3 sequence (DNA): TGTGCTCTTGGGGAACTACTTTGGGCCTTCTACCCGTACTGGGGATGCCACACCGTTAAACTCATCTTT.

As for this clone: This may be a read error: a much more frequent sequence differs by one nucleotide. This chain connects TRDV1 to TRDJ3, with 12 nucleotides matching TRDD3. This CDR3 spans 20 amino acids. In germline, CDR1 is TSWWSYY, CDR2 QGS. CDR3 region: CALGGPILGDTGWDTRHMFF. The CDR3 nucleotides read TGTGCTCTTGGGGGTCCCATACTGGGGGATACAGGCTGGGACACCCGACATATGTTTTTC.

In its sample, this clone was seen a few times. The chain employs TRAV29/DV5 and TRDJ1, with 10 bases fitting TRDD3. With 1 base clipped from V and 2 bases from J, the junction kept 20 bases outside the gene matches. Germline CDR1 reads NSMFDY; CDR2 reads ISSIKDK. The CDR3 has 20 residues. CDR3: CAASSAKRVRGIRATDKLIF. The CDR3 DNA reads as TGTGCAGCAAGCTCGGCTAAGCGAGTCCGGGGGATACGCGCGACCGATAAACTCATCTTT. Combining the CDR3 with reference TRAV29/DV5 and TRDJ1 gives the whole variable domain DQQVKQNSPSLSVQEGRISILNCDYTNSMFDYFLWYKKYPAEGPTFLISISSIKDKNEDGRFTVFLNKSAKHLSLHIVPSQPGDSAVYFCAASSAKRVRGIRATDKLIFGKGTRVTVEP.

As concerns this clone: A much larger clone lies one base from this, so it may be a read error. The same CDR3 arises from other DNA sequences in this sample as well. The chain links TRDV2 to TRDJ1, with unresolved D. V was pared by 3 bases and J by 1 base, with 44 bases between. Looked up from germline, CDR1 is GEAIGNYY and CDR2 is EKD. The CDR3 consists of 25 residues. The CDR3 region has the DNA TGTGCCTGTGACCGTCTATCGCCATTTGTCCGTGTCGCCCTGACTTCGGCCGGCCTCACCGATAAACTCATCTTT. The encoded protein is CACDRLSPFVRVALTSAGLTDKLIF.

By sample share, this clone is medium-sized. This rearrangement joins TRDV2 to TRDJ3; a possible D gene is TRDD3 (5 bases). Trimming removed 3 bases from V and 0 bases from J, with 11 bases in between. The length of the CDR3 is 17 residues. Germline V CDR1 and CDR2: GEAIGNYY, EKD. In nucleotides, the CDR3 is TGTGCCTGTGACGGGGGGGGTTCCTCCTGGGACACCCGACAGATGTTTTTC. Protein product: CACDGGGSSWDTRQMFF.

This chain links TRDV3 with TRDJ1; 12 nucleotides match TRDD3. This CDR3 is built from 22 residues. Trimming at V came to 4 bases and at J to 3 bases, leaving 30 bases not matched to a gene. Germline V gives CDR1 TVYSNPD, CDR2 GDNSRS (reference sequence). CDR3 protein: CASYGGTFLRFVLGDTPDKLIF. The CDR3 DNA sequence: TGTGCCTCATACGGCGGGACCTTCCTACGATTTGTACTGGGGGATACTCCCGATAAACTCATCTTT.

V and J are TRDV2 and TRDJ2, with 13 bases aligning to TRDD3. CDR1 is GEAIGNYY and CDR2 is EKD in the germline V gene. V was pared by 5 bases and J by 1 base, with 9 bases of the junction left unmatched. The CDR3 sequence is 18 residues long. The CDR3 spells CACGTLLGDTSLTAQLFF. CDR3 nucleotides: TGTGCCTGTGGCACGTTACTGGGGGATACGAGTTTGACAGCACAACTCTTCTTT.

The CDR3 DNA sequence: TGTGCCTTTAGTCAGGGGAGGGGTTGTGAGCTCATCTTT. Amino acid sequence: CAFSQGRGCELIF. This chain connects TRDV3 to TRDJ1, with a tentative D call TRDD3 (5 bases). Trimming stripped 0 bases from V and 11 bases from J, with 19 bases between. This CDR3 is 13 amino acids long. The germline V gene encodes CDR1 TVYSNPD and CDR2 GDNSRS (reference sequence).

As to this clone: Being one base from a much bigger clone, this may be a read error. The chain couples TRDV2 to TRDJ3; 8 nucleotides match TRDD3. The V gene's germline CDR1 is GEAIGNYY and CDR2 EKD. V lost 3 bases, J lost 0 bases, and 9 bases stayed unmatched. The CDR3 totals 19 residues. The CDR3 DNA reads as TGTGCCTGTGACTCGCCTGGGGGAGCGAGCTCCTGGGACACCCGACAGATGTTTTTC. Translation: CACDSPGGASSWDTRQMFF.

This clone has just one count. J is TRDJ1 and V is TRDV2; D remains unclear. The CDR3 loop spans 15 amino acids. V lost 1 base and J lost 1, with 12 bases in between. The V gene's germline CDR1 is GEAIGNYY and CDR2 EKD. CDR3 protein: CACDTLRGPTDKLIF. The DNA of the CDR3 is TGTGCCTGTGACACACTCCGGGGTCCCACCGATAAACTCATCTTT.

Concerning this clone itself: A much larger clone sits a single nucleotide away, making a read error possible. Other DNA sequences in the sample encode the same CDR3. The V call is TRDV2, the J call TRDJ3, with 12 bases identical to TRDD3. Germline V CDR1 and CDR2: GEAIGNYY, EKD. The CDR3 consists of 19 residues. CDR3 amino acids: CACDTGGYRSSWDTRQMFF. CDR3 nucleotides: TGTGCCTGCGACACTGGGGGATACCGGAGCTCCTGGGACACCCGACAGATGTTTTTC.

This clone was seen only a few times. Other DNA sequences from this sample encode an identical CDR3 as well. V and J are TRDV1 and TRDJ1; D perhaps matches TRDD2 (5 bases). The V gene lost 0 bases and the J gene lost 5 bases, with 16 bases spanning the gap. Germline V CDR1 and CDR2: TSWWSYY, QGS. The CDR3 spans 16 residues. The CDR3 coding sequence is TGTGCTCTTGGGGAACTCATTTCCCTACAGGCAGATAAACTCATCTTT. Its protein is CALGELISLQADKLIF.

Turning to this clone: It may be a read error: a sequence one base away is much more abundant. The V and J genes are TRAV29/DV5 and TRDJ1; the match to TRDD3 covers 11 bases. With V trimmed by 0 bases and J by 3 bases, 19 bases remained unmatched. CDR1 NSMFDY and CDR2 ISSIKDK come from the germline V gene. The CDR3 loop spans 20 amino acids. This CDR3 reads CAASAFGIPYWGINSDKLIF. CDR3 nucleotides: TGTGCAGCAAGCGCCTTCGGGATCCCGTACTGGGGGATAAATTCCGATAAACTCATCTTT.

Relative to its sample, this clone is medium-sized. J is TRDJ2 and V is TRDV2; 13 bases fit TRDD3. CDR1 GEAIGNYY and CDR2 EKD come from the germline V gene. This CDR3 has 18 residues. V lost 0 bases to trimming and J lost 1 base; unmatched junction nucleotides: 4. This CDR3 reads CACDTLLGDTSLTAQLFF. The DNA of the CDR3 is TGTGCCTGTGACACCTTACTGGGGGATACGAGTTTGACAGCACAACTCTTCTTT.

This clone came up a few times. CDR3 sequence reads: CACDTLIRGTSADKLIF. CDR3 DNA: TGTGCCTGTGACACCCTCATCCGGGGGACTTCGGCCGATAAACTCATCTTT. The gene calls are TRDV2 and TRDJ1, with D maybe TRDD3 (6 bases). From germline, CDR1 is GEAIGNYY and CDR2 EKD. The length of the CDR3 is 17 residues. V dropped 0 bases and J dropped 3 bases, with 19 bases sitting between them.

The chain combines TRDV1 with TRDJ1; 7 nucleotides agree with TRDD3. Germline-derived CDR1 and CDR2 are TSWWSYY and QGS. Germline trimming cut 1 base from V and 4 bases from J; bases unmatched to any gene: 15. This CDR3 is 18 amino acids long. CDR3: CALGEPPLMGENNDKLIF. The DNA of the CDR3 is TGTGCTCTTGGGGAACCCCCCCTAATGGGGGAAAATAACGATAAACTCATCTTT.

A note on this clone: Relative to the germline gene, one junction end is altered; a read error may explain this. CDR3 nucleotides: TGTGCTCTTGGGGACGGTGGGGGATACCATGAGTACACCGATAAACCCATCTTT. This translates into CALGDGGGYHEYTDKPIF. The rearrangement uses TRDV1 and TRDJ1; 10 bases line up with TRDD3. CDR3 size: 18 residues. Germline V gene lookup returns CDR1 TSWWSYY and CDR2 QGS.

About this clone: One end of the junction varies from germline; a read error may be responsible. The chain employs TRDV2 and TRDJ3; 9 bases match TRDD3. The CDR3 spans 19 residues. Germline V CDR1 and CDR2: GEAIGNYY, EKD. The CDR3 region is CACDTGGYTSSWDARQMFF. DNA for the CDR3: TGTGCCTGTGACACCGGGGGATACACTAGCTCCTGGGACGCCCGACAGATGTTTTTC.

By sample fraction, this clone is medium-sized. The CDR3 nucleotides read TGTGCCTGTGACACCTACTGGGGGATACGCTCGGACACCCGACAGATGTTTTTC. It codes for CACDTYWGIRSDTRQMFF. This chain connects TRDV2 to TRDJ3; TRDD3 matches 13 bases. Germline CDR1 is GEAIGNYY and CDR2 is EKD. With 0 bases clipped from V and 6 bases from J, the junction kept 4 bases outside the gene matches. The CDR3 is 18 residues long.